The clone carrying this TCR beta chain has just a few counts. Its antigen is not known. This sample stems from a study of cytotoxic CD8 clonotypes in ibrutinib-treated CLL. Study background: The subjects consisted of about 10 relapsed/refractory and some 15 treatment-naive individuals, with around 17 IGHV unmutated. The taking of response samples occurred after a median roughly twelve months of treatment, with a range of 6 to 36. Whole-study results and caveats: The study found baseline clonality above age-matched healthy donors, tracking circulating CD8+ T-cell counts. Contraction or stability on treatment was seen for public clonotypes, which were uncommon.

Losses at the gene ends were 5 bases for V and 6 bases for J; bases not matched to a gene: 7. The CDR3 has 14 amino acids. Germline-derived CDR1 and CDR2 are MDHEN and SYDVKM. Sequencing used immunoSEQ multiplex PCR; TCRdb keeps in-frame clones, though not all of them. The repertoire holds about 60,000 clones, with 56% as singletons. The chain is built from TRBV28 and TRBJ1-2; 9 bases match TRBD1. Source: PBMCs, taken after 24 months of ibrutinib treatment. The sequence derives from a human donor with chronic lymphocytic leukemia. The CDR3: CASSLPGQGDGYTF. Written as DNA, the CDR3 is TGTGCCAGCAGTCTCCCGGGACAGGGAGATGGCTACACCTTC.